A selection of T cell receptor beta chains follows, all from one sample in a study of T cell responses to AZD1222 COVID-19 vaccine. Sequencing used immunoSEQ multiplex PCR; TCRdb keeps in-frame clones, though not all of them. In the table there are about 180,000 clones, 88% of which are singletons. The source material was peripheral blood, sampled on day 0 of AZD1222 vaccination. The source of these receptors is an adult in good health. The CDR3 runs from the conserved cysteine through the conserved F or W. Each record gives: clone size, D gene, V gene, J gene, CDR3 DNA, CDR3 protein. The D gene is left open where the match is weak. Where a row states a size, it is once, few, many or the class of an expanded clone; other rows omit it.

clone size: NA; D gene: NA; V gene: TRBV5-1; J gene: TRBJ2-1; CDR3 DNA: TGCGCCAGCAGCTTACATTCGGGGCCCTCCTACAATGAGCAGTTCTTC; CDR3 protein: CASSLHSGPSYNEQFF
clone size: NA; D gene: NA; V gene: TRBV9; J gene: TRBJ2-1; CDR3 DNA: TGTGCCAGCAGCGTAGCCGGGACGGTCTCCTACAATGAGCAGTTCTTC; CDR3 protein: CASSVAGTVSYNEQFF
clone size: NA; D gene: NA; V gene: TRBV9; J gene: TRBJ2-3; CDR3 DNA: TGTGCCAGCAACCGGGACTCGAGAGGTTCAGATACGCAGTATTTT; CDR3 protein: CASNRDSRGSDTQYF
clone size: NA; D gene: NA; V gene: TRBV4-3; J gene: TRBJ2-7; CDR3 DNA: TGCGCCGGGGAACACGACGGTTACGAGCAGTACTTC; CDR3 protein: CAGEHDGYEQYF
clone size: NA; D gene: TRBD1; V gene: TRBV4-3; J gene: TRBJ2-7; CDR3 DNA: TGCGCCAGCAGCTTAAGACAGGGTCCCAAAACCTACGAGCAGTACTTC; CDR3 protein: CASSLRQGPKTYEQYF
clone size: NA; D gene: NA; V gene: TRBV30; J gene: TRBJ2-3; CDR3 DNA: TGTGCCTGGAGTGGACCGGGGGATACGCAGTATTTT; CDR3 protein: CAWSGPGDTQYF
clone size: NA; D gene: NA; V gene: TRBV10-3; J gene: TRBJ1-1; CDR3 DNA: TGTGCCATCAGTGGGTGGGACATGAACACTGAAGCTTTCTTT; CDR3 protein: CAISGWDMNTEAFF
clone size: NA; D gene: TRBD1; V gene: TRBV18; J gene: TRBJ1-1; CDR3 DNA: TGTGCCAGCTCACCAAGCAGGGGGCGGAACACTGAAGCTTTCTTT; CDR3 protein: CASSPSRGRNTEAFF
clone size: NA; D gene: TRBD1; V gene: TRBV7-8; J gene: TRBJ1-2; CDR3 DNA: TGTGCCAGCAGCTTAAGAGCCGGGACAGGGGATAGTGGCTACACCTTC; CDR3 protein: CASSLRAGTGDSGYTF
clone size: NA; D gene: TRBD2; V gene: TRBV7-6; J gene: TRBJ2-5; CDR3 DNA: TGTGCCAGCAGCCCCCGGACTAGCGTATTCCAAGAGACCCAGTACTTC; CDR3 protein: CASSPRTSVFQETQYF
clone size: NA; D gene: TRBD2; V gene: TRBV7-3; J gene: TRBJ2-1; CDR3 DNA: TGTGCCAGCAGCCCACGGACTAGCAACTCCTACAATGAGCAGTTCTTC; CDR3 protein: CASSPRTSNSYNEQFF
clone size: NA; D gene: NA; V gene: TRBV7-2; J gene: TRBJ2-1; CDR3 DNA: TGTGCCAGCAGCTTAGAGCGGGTCGGGGCAGGCAATGAGCAGTTCTTC; CDR3 protein: CASSLERVGAGNEQFF
clone size: NA; D gene: TRBD1; V gene: TRBV2; J gene: TRBJ1-2; CDR3 DNA: TGTGCCAGCAGTGACCCCGGGACAGGGGTTCGAGTAGGCTACACCTTC; CDR3 protein: CASSDPGTGVRVGYTF
clone size: NA; D gene: NA; V gene: TRBV28; J gene: TRBJ1-1; CDR3 DNA: TGTGCCAGCAGTTTATCCAGGGACGCTGAAGCTTTCTTT; CDR3 protein: CASSLSRDAEAFF
clone size: NA; D gene: NA; V gene: TRBV5-1; J gene: TRBJ2-3; CDR3 DNA: TGCGCCAGCAGCTTGGTTTACGGCTCCTCAGATACGCAGTATTTT; CDR3 protein: CASSLVYGSSDTQYF
clone size: NA; D gene: TRBD1; V gene: TRBV11-1; J gene: TRBJ2-7; CDR3 DNA: TGTGCCAGCAGCCTGGACAGGGGCTACGAGCAGTACTTC; CDR3 protein: CASSLDRGYEQYF
clone size: NA; D gene: NA; V gene: TRBV20-1; J gene: TRBJ1-2; CDR3 DNA: TGCAGTGCTAGTTGGCAGGCCGGGAGCTACACCTTC; CDR3 protein: CSASWQAGSYTF
clone size: NA; D gene: NA; V gene: TRBV20-1; J gene: TRBJ2-1; CDR3 DNA: TGCAGTGCTACCCAGATGGAGCAGTTCTTC; CDR3 protein: CSATQMEQFF
clone size: NA; D gene: NA; V gene: TRBV28; J gene: TRBJ2-1; CDR3 DNA: TGTGCCAGCAGTTTCGGGGAGGTTAATGAGCAGTTCTTC; CDR3 protein: CASSFGEVNEQFF
clone size: NA; D gene: TRBD1; V gene: TRBV2; J gene: TRBJ1-2; CDR3 DNA: TGTGCCAGCACCTCCCTCGAGATCAGGGGGCCCTATGGCTACACCTTC; CDR3 protein: CASTSLEIRGPYGYTF
clone size: NA; D gene: NA; V gene: TRBV30; J gene: TRBJ2-5; CDR3 DNA: TGTGCCTGGAGGAGTCCCGGGGTCGAGACCCAGTACTTC; CDR3 protein: CAWRSPGVETQYF
clone size: NA; D gene: NA; V gene: TRBV24-1; J gene: TRBJ1-4; CDR3 DNA: TGTGCCACCGGAAGTGGGGGCACCAATGAAAAACTGTTTTTT; CDR3 protein: CATGSGGTNEKLFF
clone size: NA; D gene: NA; V gene: TRBV19; J gene: TRBJ2-1; CDR3 DNA: TGTGCCACCCAACTAGCTCGTGAGCAGTTCTTC; CDR3 protein: CATQLAREQFF
clone size: NA; D gene: TRBD2; V gene: TRBV4-2; J gene: TRBJ2-5; CDR3 DNA: TGTGCCAGCAGCCAAGAGCGGGGGGGCCAAGAGACCCAGTACTTC; CDR3 protein: CASSQERGGQETQYF
clone size: NA; D gene: TRBD1; V gene: TRBV18; J gene: TRBJ1-2; CDR3 DNA: TGTGCCAGCTCACCGAACCTACCCGGGACAGGGGGCGTGGGGAACTATGGCTACACCTTC; CDR3 protein: CASSPNLPGTGGVGNYGYTF
clone size: NA; D gene: TRBD2; V gene: TRBV4-2; J gene: TRBJ2-3; CDR3 DNA: TGTGCCAGCAGCCAAGATTCGGAAGCGGGAATGAGAGATACGCAGTATTTT; CDR3 protein: CASSQDSEAGMRDTQYF
clone size: NA; D gene: NA; V gene: TRBV2; J gene: TRBJ1-4; CDR3 DNA: TGTGCCAGCAGGGTAGGCGACACGACTAATGAAAAACTGTTTTTT; CDR3 protein: CASRVGDTTNEKLFF
clone size: once; D gene: NA; V gene: TRBV6-5; J gene: TRBJ1-1; CDR3 DNA: TGTGCCAGCAGCTGGACGGCGGGTGAAGCTTTCTTT; CDR3 protein: CASSWTAGEAFF
clone size: NA; D gene: NA; V gene: TRBV4-2; J gene: TRBJ1-1; CDR3 DNA: TGTGCCAGCAGCCGGATGGCGGGGGATCGAGGGATGAACACTGAAGCTTTCTTT; CDR3 protein: CASSRMAGDRGMNTEAFF
clone size: NA; D gene: NA; V gene: TRBV18; J gene: TRBJ1-4; CDR3 DNA: TGTGCCAGCTCACCGGGACGTAATGAAAAACTGTTTTTT; CDR3 protein: CASSPGRNEKLFF
clone size: NA; D gene: TRBD1; V gene: TRBV5-1; J gene: TRBJ1-5; CDR3 DNA: TGCGCCAGCAGCTCGGATGGACAGGGCAATCAGCCCCAGCATTTT; CDR3 protein: CASSSDGQGNQPQHF
clone size: NA; D gene: NA; V gene: TRBV19; J gene: TRBJ2-5; CDR3 DNA: TGTGCCAGTAGTGCAGCGTCGTCCCAAGAGACCCAGTACTTC; CDR3 protein: CASSAASSQETQYF
clone size: NA; D gene: NA; V gene: TRBV11-2; J gene: TRBJ1-2; CDR3 DNA: TGTGCCAGCAGCCCGAACAAAGTCTATGGCTACACCTTC; CDR3 protein: CASSPNKVYGYTF
clone size: NA; D gene: TRBD1; V gene: TRBV28; J gene: TRBJ1-4; CDR3 DNA: TGTGCCAGCACCGATCAGGGGGCGGATGAAAAACTGTTTTTT; CDR3 protein: CASTDQGADEKLFF
clone size: NA; D gene: NA; V gene: TRBV2; J gene: TRBJ2-7; CDR3 DNA: TGTGCCAGCAGTGAATTGCAGGGCTACGAGTACGAGCAGTACTTC; CDR3 protein: CASSELQGYEYEQYF
clone size: NA; D gene: TRBD1; V gene: TRBV6-5; J gene: TRBJ1-4; CDR3 DNA: TGTGCCAGCAGTTTCGGACAGGGTAGTACTAATGAAAAACTGTTTTTT; CDR3 protein: CASSFGQGSTNEKLFF